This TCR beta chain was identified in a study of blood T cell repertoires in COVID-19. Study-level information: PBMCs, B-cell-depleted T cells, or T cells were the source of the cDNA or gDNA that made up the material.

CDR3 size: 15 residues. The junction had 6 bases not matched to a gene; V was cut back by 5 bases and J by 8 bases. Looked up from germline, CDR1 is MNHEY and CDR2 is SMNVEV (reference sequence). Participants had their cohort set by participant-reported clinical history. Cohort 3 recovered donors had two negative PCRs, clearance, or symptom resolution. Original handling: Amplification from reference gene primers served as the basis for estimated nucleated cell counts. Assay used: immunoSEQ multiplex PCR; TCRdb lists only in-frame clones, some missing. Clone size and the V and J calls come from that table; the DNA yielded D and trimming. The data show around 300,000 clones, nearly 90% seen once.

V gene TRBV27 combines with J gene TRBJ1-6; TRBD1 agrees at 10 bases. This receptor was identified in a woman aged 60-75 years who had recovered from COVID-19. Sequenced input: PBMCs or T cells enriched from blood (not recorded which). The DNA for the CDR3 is TGTGCCAGCAGTCTCGCCGGACAGGGGGATTCACCCCTCCACTTT. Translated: CASSLAGQGDSPLHF.